The source of this TCR beta chain is a study of neurological immune-mediated disorders (dated by TCRdb to between 2019 and 2020). Turning to the overall study: Among the approximately 34 multiple sclerosis patients, relapsing-remitting MS was present in roughly 30 and secondary progressive MS was present in 3. The cohort comprised 68 subjects: around 15 HAM/TSP patients, 34 multiple sclerosis patients and 20 or so healthy controls. Using UMI-based sequencing, the study compared peripheral blood TCR-beta repertoires from patients with HTLV-I-associated myelopathy (HAM/TSP), patients with multiple sclerosis, and healthy controls. Alongside PBMC samples, the set of some 98 TCR-beta libraries contained longitudinal samples, technical triplicates, and paired CD4+ and CD8+ T-cell subsets that had been sorted. Overall study results and their limits: The highest TCR clonal expansion was observed in HAM/TSP patients, whereas the lowest was observed in MS patients, even when compared with healthy controls. The MS cluster showed no association with clinical or MRI features, and the authors stated that larger cohorts are needed. In a phylogenetic analysis, the repertoires of 18 out of 34 MS patients fell into a single cluster of related CDR3 sequences, pointing to a possible signature at the repertoire level. Expanded clones from different subjects shared no identical CDR3 amino acid sequences, which suggests that TCR-beta repertoires were private in all groups.

For unsorted PBMC libraries, 2 million PBMCs were used after storage in RNAlater at -80 degrees C until RNA extraction. The multiple sclerosis patients were enrolled in a US clinical protocol that used magnetic resonance imaging to evaluate disease progression. Peripheral blood was subjected to Ficoll-Hypaque density gradient centrifugation to isolate PBMCs, which were then cryopreserved in liquid nitrogen. The cysteine opens and the phenylalanine closes a CDR3 of 13 amino acids. Only the CDR3 portion is preserved as DNA: 39 bases, with reading frame beginning at the first base. Based on the germline V gene, the CDR1 and CDR2 sequences are MNHEY and SVGAGI. V sheds 2 bases and J sheds 1 base, leaving 5 bases between their ends. cDNA was synthesized by template-switch 5'RACE using a primer with a 10-nucleotide random unique molecular identifier that tagged each TCR transcript. Over 180 million TCR-beta sequences, covering 15-18 subjects, were produced in each sequencing run. Total RNA was extracted with the RNeasy kit. The KAPA Real-time Library Amplification kit was used to amplify TCR-beta VDJ regions with primers targeting the TCR constant region and the 5'RACE anchor. Sample indexes and Illumina adaptors were added in a first PCR, and a second PCR then increased library yield. The roughly 650 bp TCR product was size-selected on a 2% E-gel SizeSelection system after Ampure bead purification. Before pooling, libraries had their quality checked on a Bioanalyzer, their concentration measured with Qubit, and their quantity determined with the Kapa Library Quantification kit. An Illumina HiSeq 2500 was used to sequence the libraries paired-end at 2 x 150 bp. To increase sequence diversity, about 25-30% phiX was spiked into each library pool. Under the source paper's analysis protocol: The quality-filtered reads were processed with the UMI-based MiGEC pipeline, whose error correction step removed more than 85% of the raw TCR sequences. VDJ genes were aligned to IMGT germline references, and each clonotype was defined by a unique CDR3 amino acid sequence together with V-J genes. Clonal expansion, Shannon diversity and CDR3 relatedness were evaluated with VDJtools (CalcPairwiseDistances, ClusterSamples), while phylogenetic trees were built in CLCbio workbench. A clone was classed as expanded if it had 8 or more unique UMIs, a cutoff based on coefficient-of-variation modelling across technical triplicates. Using fastp at Q25 and MiXCR, TCRdb reprocessed the public reads and kept productive beta chains. Identical CDR3 protein sequences are pooled into one entry, listed with their most common genes and DNA. The V and J calls and clone size are TCRdb's, not the authors'. The sample profile shows fewer than 80,000 distinct CDR3 sequences; 4.5% to 5.5% of them were found once. The biggest ten clones account for around 3.3% of the sample.

This clonotype has a count of ten or more. Its recognized antigen is unknown. Within one base of it there is no much larger clone, and no base qualities were kept. The clonotype was recovered from a woman in her forties or fifties with multiple sclerosis. The V and J segments used are TRBV6-5 and TRBJ1-1, with the D gene call left open. Sequencing was performed on PBMCs. The CDR3 region: CASSYNANTEAFF. The nucleotide sequence reads TGTGCCAGCAGTTACAACGCGAACACTGAAGCTTTCTTT.